The clone carrying this TCR beta chain was recorded once. Its specificity is unknown. Using immunoSEQ multiplex PCR, the repertoire was profiled, and TCRdb retains in-frame clones only, with some absent. The table shows approximately 28,000 clones, with around four fifths occurring only once. The data originate from a study of a mutant IDH1 vaccine in newly diagnosed glioma. Study-wide context: Previous care, which was radiotherapy, temozolomide, or both, most often involved both. The study, taken as a whole, reports: There were vaccine-induced immune responses in roughly 92% of the patients.

Described time point: week 35, safety follow-up. In every dose of vaccine, 300 ug of mutant IDH1 20-mer peptide was given alongside topical imiquimod. The sample was PBMCs, taken from a glioma patient whose treatment included an IDH1 peptide vaccine. This receptor was obtained from a man between 25 and 39 years old with glioma.

The CDR3 sequence is CASSLSQGVNTGELFF. The CDR3 DNA is TGTGCCAGCAGCTTATCCCAGGGGGTAAACACCGGGGAGCTGTTTTTT. This chain joins TRBV7-9 and TRBJ2-2; 7 bases are a match to TRBD1. Germline V gene lookup returns CDR1 SEHNR and CDR2 FQNEAQ (reference sequence). V lost 2 bases, J lost 2 bases, and 5 bases stayed unmatched. The CDR3 covers 16 residues. Variable domain in full (rest from reference TRBV7-9 and TRBJ2-2): DTGVSQNPRHKITKRGQNVTFRCDPISEHNRLYWYRQTLGQGPEFLTYFQNEAQLEKSRLLSDRFSAERPKGSFSTLEIQRTEQGDSAMYLCASSLSQGVNTGELFFGEGSRLTVL.